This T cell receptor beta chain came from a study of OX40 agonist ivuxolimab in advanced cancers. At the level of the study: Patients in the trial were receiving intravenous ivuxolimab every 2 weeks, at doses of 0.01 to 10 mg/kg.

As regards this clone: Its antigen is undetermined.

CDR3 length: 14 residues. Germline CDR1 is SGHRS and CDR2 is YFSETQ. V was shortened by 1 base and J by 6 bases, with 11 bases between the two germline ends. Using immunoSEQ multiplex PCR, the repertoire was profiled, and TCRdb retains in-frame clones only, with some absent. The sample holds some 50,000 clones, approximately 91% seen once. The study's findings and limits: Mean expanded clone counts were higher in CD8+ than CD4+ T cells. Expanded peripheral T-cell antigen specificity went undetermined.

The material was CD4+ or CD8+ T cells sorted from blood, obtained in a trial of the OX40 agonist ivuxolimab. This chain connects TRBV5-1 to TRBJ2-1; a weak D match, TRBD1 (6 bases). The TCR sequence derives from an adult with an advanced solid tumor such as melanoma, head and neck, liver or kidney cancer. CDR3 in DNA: TGCGCCAGCAGCTTGACAGGGTTGGGCAATGAGCAGTTCTTC. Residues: CASSLTGLGNEQFF.